This entry lists 5 T cell receptor beta chains sequenced from one sample in a study of cytomegalovirus exposure and HLA in healthy donors. The study ran its PCR with 60 Vbeta and 13 Jbeta primers. The data were produced by immunoSEQ multiplex PCR, yet TCRdb's version contains in-frame clones alone and is incomplete. The sample carries 100,000 to 150,000 clones, roughly three quarters recorded once. The specimen was PBMCs. Source of these receptors: a middle-aged woman in good health and CMV-seronegative.

Note on this clone: The junction shows a germline mismatch at one end, possibly a read error. Other DNA sequences in the sample encode the same CDR3. This chain uses TRBV5-1 with TRBJ2-2, with TRBD2 as a possible D gene (5 bases). CDR3 length: 14 amino acids. CDR1 and CDR2 (germline): SGHRS, YFSETQ. The CDR3 DNA follows: TGCGCCAGCAGCTTGGAAGGCAGGTTCGGGGAGCTGTTTTTC. It is translated as CASSLEGRFGELFF. Looking up the rest from reference TRBV5-1 and TRBJ2-2 gives the full variable domain: KAGVTQTPRYLIKTRGQQVTLSCSPISGHRSVSWYQQTPGQGLQFLFEYFSETQRNKGNFPGRFSGRQFSNSRSEMNVSTLELGDSALYLCASSLEGRFGELFFGEGSRLTVL.

There are a few counts of this clone. The chain links TRBV2 to TRBJ1-1; no reliable D call. Deletions cut 4 bases from V and 6 bases from J, with 9 bases between. This CDR3 has 12 residues. Per germline, CDR1 SNHLY and CDR2 FYNNEI. The DNA for the CDR3 is TGTGCCAGCAGTGGAGACACCGCTGAAGCTTTCTTT. Its translation is CASSGDTAEAFF.

J is TRBJ2-1 and V is TRBV7-9, with a tentative D call TRBD2 (6 bases). Trimming pared 0 bases from V and 6 bases from J, leaving 12 bases between. The CDR3 runs to 15 residues. Germline loops: CDR1 SEHNR, CDR2 FQNEAQ (reference sequence). The DNA of the CDR3 is TGTGCCAGCAGCTTAGCGGGAGGAATTTCCAATGAGCAGTTCTTC. Translating it yields CASSLAGGISNEQFF. Variable domain in full (rest from reference TRBV7-9 and TRBJ2-1): DTGVSQNPRHKITKRGQNVTFRCDPISEHNRLYWYRQTLGQGPEFLTYFQNEAQLEKSRLLSDRFSAERPKGSFSTLEIQRTEQGDSAMYLCASSLAGGISNEQFFGPGTRLTVL.

This clone was found a few times. CDR3 bases: TGTGCTAGTGGTTTGAATACAGGGGGCACCGGGGAGCTGTTTTTT. Encoded protein: CASGLNTGGTGELFF. This sequence joins TRBV12-5 and TRBJ2-2, with 8 bases lining up with TRBD1. Germline lookup yields CDR1 LGHNT and CDR2 FRNRAP. J gave up 4 bases and V 2 bases, and 3 bases lay outside the gene matches. This CDR3 spans 15 amino acids.

The CDR3 DNA reads as TGTGCCAGCAGCCCACAGGTGAGGCAGGCTTTCTTT. The encoded protein is CASSPQVRQAFF. V usage is TRBV28 and J usage is TRBJ1-1, with D possibly matching TRBD1 (5 bases). The V end lost 6 bases, the J end lost 11 bases, and 16 bases lay between the germline ends. This CDR3 is 12 amino acids long. Germline loops: CDR1 MDHEN, CDR2 SYDVKM.